The 8 T cell receptor beta chains given below trace back to one sample, sequenced in a study of T cells after posttransplantation cyclophosphamide. Only in-frame clones appear in the TCRdb table, and some are missing; sequencing was by immunoSEQ multiplex PCR. The sample shows about 33,000 clones, none of them appearing just once. What was sequenced was PBMCs. The origin of the receptors is a woman between 25 and 40 years old in good health and a related stem cell transplant donor.

This clone was seen many times. This rearrangement joins TRBV7-9 to TRBJ2-1; TRBD2 matches at 7 bases. The CDR3 sequence is 15 residues long. The V gene end was trimmed by 5 bases and the J gene end by 10 bases; junction bases not matched to a gene: 14. Germline lookup yields CDR1 SEHNR and CDR2 FQNEAQ (reference sequence). The CDR3 bases are TGTGCCAGCAGCCCCTGGGACTACGAAGGGGAGGAGCAGTTCTTC. Translation: CASSPWDYEGEEQFF.

The gene calls are TRBV19 and TRBJ1-6, with D unclear. Trimming cost V 10 bases and J 10 bases, with 20 bases left between them. CDR1 and CDR2 from the germline V gene are LNHDA and SQIVND (reference sequence). There are 14 residues in the CDR3. This chain's CDR3 is CATSTTARLSPLHF. CDR3 coding DNA: TGTGCCACCTCAACGACTGCAAGGTTGTCACCCCTCCACTTT. Based on the CDR3 plus reference TRBV19 and TRBJ1-6, the full variable domain is DGGITQSPKYLFRKEGQNVTLSCEQNLNHDAMYWYRQDPGQGLRLIYYSQIVNDFQKGDIAEGYSVSREKKESFPLTVTSAQKNPTAFYLCATSTTARLSPLHFGNGTRLTVT.

This clone was recorded many times. The chain recombines TRBV28 with TRBJ2-3; 9 positions agree with TRBD1. Germline values: CDR1 MDHEN, CDR2 SYDVKM. This CDR3 region has 17 residues. The V and J ends lost 5 bases and 1 base, in that order; junction bases with no gene match: 10. The CDR3 DNA reads TGTGCCAGCAGTCCCGGGGGGACAGGGAGCCGCACAGATACGCAGTATTTT. Translated: CASSPGGTGSRTDTQYF.

This clone was detected a few times. The V call is TRBV7-2, the J call TRBJ2-5, with TRBD1 matching over 8 bases. Trimming cost V 4 bases and J 4 bases; bases outside gene matches: 8. Germline V lookup: CDR1 SGHTA, CDR2 FQGNSA. This CDR3 is 15 amino acids long. The CDR3 is CASSSTGVEGETQYF. CDR3 in DNA: TGTGCCAGCAGCTCGACAGGGGTTGAAGGAGAGACCCAGTACTTC.

This clone was detected a few times. The chain uses TRBV24-1 and TRBJ2-5; D unresolved. Trimming removed 0 bases at V and 4 bases at J, with 8 bases between. CDR3 length: 14 residues. Germline V gene data show CDR1 as KGHDR and CDR2 as SFDVKD. Written as DNA, the CDR3 is TGTGCCACCAGTGATTTGGAGGTCGCAGAGACCCAGTACTTC. This translates into CATSDLEVAETQYF.

In its sample, this clone was seen many times. This chain uses TRBV11-2 with TRBJ2-3; 8 bases are shared with TRBD2. The CDR3 covers 18 residues. The germline V gene has CDR1 SGHAT and CDR2 FQNNGV. The V gene end was trimmed by 1 base and the J gene end by 2 bases; junction bases not matched to a gene: 11. The CDR3 DNA follows: TGTGCCAGCAGCTTAGGAAGACCGACTAGCGCCTACACAGATACGCAGTATTTT. This gives the protein CASSLGRPTSAYTDTQYF.

This clone was counted many times. V gene TRBV6-1 combines with J gene TRBJ1-4; no clear D. Germline V CDR1 and CDR2: MNHNS, SASEGT. The CDR3 sequence is 14 residues long. Trimming stripped 6 bases from V and 0 bases from J, with 8 bases between. The CDR3 region has the DNA TGTGCCAGCAGAAGGGTGACAACTAATGAAAAACTGTTTTTT. Its protein is CASRRVTTNEKLFF.

The chain combines TRBV5-1 with TRBJ2-2; weak D call: TRBD2 (5 bases). Trimming removed 6 bases at V and 2 bases at J, with 11 bases between. The germline CDR1 and CDR2 sequences are SGHRS and YFSETQ. There are 14 residues in the CDR3. The CDR3 bases are TGCGCCAGCACCCCTACTAGAAACACCGGGGAGCTGTTTTTT. Its protein product is CASTPTRNTGELFF.